Listed below are T cell receptor beta chains from one sample, sequenced in a study of radiation and T cells in renal cell carcinoma. TCRdb's table, derived via immunoSEQ multiplex PCR, lists solely in-frame clones and lacks some. This table has 13,000 or so clones, about 65% appearing once. The source was tumor tissue, collected from a patient whose treatment was nephrectomy without radiotherapy. These receptors were collected from a woman of 80 years or more with renal cell carcinoma. Each CDR3 is given with its conserved first and last residue. Each record gives: D gene, J gene, V gene, CDR3 length, CDR3 protein. A D gene is named only where the DNA matches it firmly.

- TRBJ1-2 TRBV7-2 12 CASSLTPYGYTF
- TRBJ2-1 TRBV7-9 12 CASSYDRNEQFF
- TRBJ1-5 TRBV25-1 14 CASSRPGRTQPQHF
- TRBJ2-5 TRBV27 15 CASSLSSGVGGTQYF
- TRBJ1-2 TRBV9 15 CASSVGGRGDDGYTF
- TRBJ1-1 TRBV5-4 13 CASRLGGATEAFF
TRBD1 TRBJ2-3 TRBV19 14 CASMGGQDSDTQYF
TRBD2 TRBJ2-2 TRBV6-5 15 CASSSGGEHTGELFF
- TRBJ1-2 TRBV6-5 14 CASWALLGIYGYTF
- TRBJ1-5 TRBV9 15 CASSVEGDQNQPQHF
TRBD1 TRBJ2-5 TRBV6-5 14 CASSYGTGRETQYF
- TRBJ2-5 TRBV7-9 15 CASSSYRGGEETQYF
TRBD1 TRBJ1-1 TRBV11-2 11 CASRGQGEAFF
- TRBJ1-1 TRBV9 16 CASSADAHPIGTEAFF
TRBD1 TRBJ1-4 TRBV5-1 14 CASSVRGFNEKLFF
TRBD1 TRBJ1-6 TRBV11-1 15 CASSLVDRGSSPLHF
- TRBJ1-3 TRBV7-9 15 CASSLAPGAGNTIYF
- TRBJ2-7 TRBV11-2 16 CASSLVGSVRGYEQYF
- TRBJ2-1 TRBV12-5 13 CASGLELNNEQFF
TRBD1 TRBJ2-7 TRBV7-8 15 CASSVRGLSSYEQYF
- TRBJ1-4 TRBV5-5 15 CASSLVGQSNEKLFF
- TRBJ2-7 TRBV7-9 13 CASRTLGGSEQYF